This record concerns one T cell receptor (beta chain) sequence. CDR3 length: 19 residues. V trimming: 8 bases; J trimming: 0 bases; junction bases outside the gene matches: 17. Germline CDR1 reads KGHDR; CDR2 reads SFDVKD. Clinical histories supplied by participants themselves formed the basis of cohort assignment. Libraries were prepared by immunoSEQ multiplex PCR; TCRdb keeps only in-frame clonotypes and omits some of them. The sample yields 130,000 or so clones, about 86% seen once. These data originate in a study of blood T cell repertoires in COVID-19. The sequence derives from a man between 35 and 55 years old with acute COVID-19. The chain carries TRBV24-1 and TRBJ2-2; 7 bases align to TRBD1. The material sequenced was PBMCs or T cells enriched from blood (not recorded which). The CDR3 DNA reads as TGTGCCACCACCGATCCCTCCGGGACAGACCGTACGAACACCGGGGAGCTGTTTTTT. Its translation is CATTDPSGTDRTNTGELFF.